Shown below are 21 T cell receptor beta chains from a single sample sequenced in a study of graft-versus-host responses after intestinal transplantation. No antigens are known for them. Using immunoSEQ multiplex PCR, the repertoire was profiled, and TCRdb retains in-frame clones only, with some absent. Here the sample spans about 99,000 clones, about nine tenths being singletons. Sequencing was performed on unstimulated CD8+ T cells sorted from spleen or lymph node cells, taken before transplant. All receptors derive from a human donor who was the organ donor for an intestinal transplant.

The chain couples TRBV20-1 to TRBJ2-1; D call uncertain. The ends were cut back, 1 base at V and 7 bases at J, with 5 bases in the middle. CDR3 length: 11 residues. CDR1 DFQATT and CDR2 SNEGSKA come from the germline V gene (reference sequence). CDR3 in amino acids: CSARVVNEQFF. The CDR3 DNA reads TGCAGTGCTAGAGTCGTAAATGAGCAGTTCTTC.

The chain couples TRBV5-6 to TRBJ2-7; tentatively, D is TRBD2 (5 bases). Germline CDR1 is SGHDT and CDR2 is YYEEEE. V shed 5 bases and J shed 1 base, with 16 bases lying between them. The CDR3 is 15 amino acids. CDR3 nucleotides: TGTGCCAGCAGTCGGCGGGCTTACCCTTCCTACGAGCAGTACTTC. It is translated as CASSRRAYPSYEQYF.

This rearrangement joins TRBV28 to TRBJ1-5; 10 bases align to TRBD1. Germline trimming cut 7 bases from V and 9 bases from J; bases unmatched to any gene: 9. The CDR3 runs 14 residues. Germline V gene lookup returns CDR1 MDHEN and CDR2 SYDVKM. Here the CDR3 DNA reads TGTGCCAGCACCCTCCTGACAGGGGGCGCGCCCCAGCATTTT. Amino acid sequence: CASTLLTGGAPQHF. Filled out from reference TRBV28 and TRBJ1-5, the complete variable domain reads DVKVTQSSRYLVKRTGEKVFLECVQDMDHENMFWYRQDPGLGLRLIYFSYDVKMKEKGDIPEGYSVSREKKERFSLILESASTNQTSMYLCASTLLTGGAPQHFGDGTRLSIL.

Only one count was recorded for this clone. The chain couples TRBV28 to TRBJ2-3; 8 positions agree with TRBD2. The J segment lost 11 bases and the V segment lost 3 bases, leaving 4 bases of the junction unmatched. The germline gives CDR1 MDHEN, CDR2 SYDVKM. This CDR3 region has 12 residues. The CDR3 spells CASSLELAEQYF. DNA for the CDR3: TGTGCCAGCAGTTTGGAACTAGCGGAGCAGTATTTT.

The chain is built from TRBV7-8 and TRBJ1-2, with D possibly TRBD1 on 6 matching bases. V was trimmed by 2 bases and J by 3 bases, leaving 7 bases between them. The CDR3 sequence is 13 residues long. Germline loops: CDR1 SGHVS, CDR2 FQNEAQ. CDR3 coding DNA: TGTGCCAGCAGCTTAAGGACAGACTATGGCTACACCTTC. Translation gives CASSLRTDYGYTF.

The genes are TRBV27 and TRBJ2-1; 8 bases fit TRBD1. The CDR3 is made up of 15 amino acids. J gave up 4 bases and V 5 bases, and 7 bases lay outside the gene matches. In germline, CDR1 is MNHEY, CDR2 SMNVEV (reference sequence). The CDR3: CASSEQGALYNEQFF. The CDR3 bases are TGTGCCAGCAGTGAGCAGGGGGCTCTTTACAATGAGCAGTTCTTC.

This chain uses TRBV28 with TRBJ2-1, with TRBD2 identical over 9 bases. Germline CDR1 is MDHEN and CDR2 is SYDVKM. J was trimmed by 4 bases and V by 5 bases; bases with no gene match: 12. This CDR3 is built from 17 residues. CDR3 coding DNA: TGTGCCAGCAGTCCGATGCCGGGACTAGCTTCTTACAATGAGCAGTTCTTC. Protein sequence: CASSPMPGLASYNEQFF.

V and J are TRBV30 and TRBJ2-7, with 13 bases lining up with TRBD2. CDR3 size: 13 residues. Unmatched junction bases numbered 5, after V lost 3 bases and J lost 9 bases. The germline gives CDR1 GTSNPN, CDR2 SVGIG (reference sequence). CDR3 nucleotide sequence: TGTGCCTGGAGACTAGCGGGGGGGCAGGGGCAGTACTTC. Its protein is CAWRLAGGQGQYF.

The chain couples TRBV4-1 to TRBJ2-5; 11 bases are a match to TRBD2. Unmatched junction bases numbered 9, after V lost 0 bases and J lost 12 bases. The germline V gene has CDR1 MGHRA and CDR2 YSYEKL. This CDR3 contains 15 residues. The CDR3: CASSQDRTSGRAEYF. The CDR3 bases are TGCGCCAGCAGCCAAGACCGGACTAGCGGGCGGGCGGAGTACTTC.

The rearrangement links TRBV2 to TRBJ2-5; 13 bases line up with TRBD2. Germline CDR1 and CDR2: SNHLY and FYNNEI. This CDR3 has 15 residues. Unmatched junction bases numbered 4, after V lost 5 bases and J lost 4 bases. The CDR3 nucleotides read TGTGCCAGCAGTTCCCGGACTAGCGGGAGAGAGACCCAGTACTTC. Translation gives CASSSRTSGRETQYF.

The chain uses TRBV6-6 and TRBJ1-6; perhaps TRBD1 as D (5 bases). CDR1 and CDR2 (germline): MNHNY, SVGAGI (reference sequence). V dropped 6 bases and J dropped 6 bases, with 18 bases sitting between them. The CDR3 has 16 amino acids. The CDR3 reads CASSRPGRVPNSPLHF. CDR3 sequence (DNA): TGTGCCAGCAGCCGTCCAGGCAGGGTACCTAATTCACCCCTCCACTTT.

CDR3 region: CASSQTLDRGRSGNTIYF. DNA of the CDR3: TGCGCCAGCAGCCAAACCCTCGACAGGGGACGCTCTGGAAACACCATATATTTT. This chain links TRBV4-1 with TRBJ1-3; 8 nucleotides match TRBD1. Germline V gene data show CDR1 as MGHRA and CDR2 as YSYEKL. Trimming at V came to 2 bases and at J to 0 bases, leaving 9 bases not matched to a gene. The length of the CDR3 is 18 residues.

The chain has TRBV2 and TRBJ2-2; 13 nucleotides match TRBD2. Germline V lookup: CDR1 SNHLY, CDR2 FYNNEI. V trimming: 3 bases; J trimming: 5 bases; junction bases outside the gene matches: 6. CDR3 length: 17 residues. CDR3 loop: CASSDRTSGRGTGELFF. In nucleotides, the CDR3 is TGTGCCAGCAGTGACCGGACTAGCGGGAGAGGAACCGGGGAGCTGTTTTTT.

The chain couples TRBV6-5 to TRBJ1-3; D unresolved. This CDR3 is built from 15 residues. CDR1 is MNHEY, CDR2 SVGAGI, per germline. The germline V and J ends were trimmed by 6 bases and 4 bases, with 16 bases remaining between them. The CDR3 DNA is TGTGCCAGCAGGCCCTACCCTGTCCGGGGAAACACCATATATTTT. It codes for CASRPYPVRGNTIYF.

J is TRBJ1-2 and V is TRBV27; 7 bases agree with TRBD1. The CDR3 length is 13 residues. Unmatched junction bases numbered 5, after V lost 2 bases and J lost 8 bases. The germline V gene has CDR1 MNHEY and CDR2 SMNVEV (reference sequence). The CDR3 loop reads CASSLQGGGGYTF. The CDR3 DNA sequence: TGTGCCAGCAGTTTACAAGGGGGCGGGGGCTACACCTTC.

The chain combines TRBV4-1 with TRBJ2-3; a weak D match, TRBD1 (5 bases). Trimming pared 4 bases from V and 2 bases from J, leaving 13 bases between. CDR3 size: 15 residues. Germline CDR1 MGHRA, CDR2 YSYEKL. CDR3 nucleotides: TGCGCCAGCAGCCCGGACGACAGAGCCACAGATACGCAGTATTTT. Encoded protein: CASSPDDRATDTQYF.

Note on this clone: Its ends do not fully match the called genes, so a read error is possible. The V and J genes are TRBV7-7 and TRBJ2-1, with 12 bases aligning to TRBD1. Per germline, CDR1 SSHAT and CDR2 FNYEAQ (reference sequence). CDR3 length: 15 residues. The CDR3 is CASSPGTGGRDEQFF. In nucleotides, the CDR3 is TGTGCTAGCAGCCCCGGGACAGGGGGCCGGGATGAGCAGTTCTTC.

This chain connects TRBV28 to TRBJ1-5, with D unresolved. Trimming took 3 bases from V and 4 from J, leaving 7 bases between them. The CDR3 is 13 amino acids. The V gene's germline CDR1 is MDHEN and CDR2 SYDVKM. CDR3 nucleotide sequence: TGTGCCAGCAGTTTTATCTTGAATCAGCCCCAGCATTTT. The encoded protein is CASSFILNQPQHF.

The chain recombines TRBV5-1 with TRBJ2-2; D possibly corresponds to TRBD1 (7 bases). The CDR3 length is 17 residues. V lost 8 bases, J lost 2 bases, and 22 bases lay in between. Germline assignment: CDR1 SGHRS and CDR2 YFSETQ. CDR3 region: CASPRPGGFANTGELFF. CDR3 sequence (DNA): TGCGCCAGTCCCAGGCCAGGGGGGTTCGCTAACACCGGGGAGCTGTTTTTT.

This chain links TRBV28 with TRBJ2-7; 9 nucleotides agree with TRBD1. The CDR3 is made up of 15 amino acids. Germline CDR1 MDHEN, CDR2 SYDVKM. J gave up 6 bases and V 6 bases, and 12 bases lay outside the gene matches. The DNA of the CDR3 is TGTGCCAGCAGCTCGACCGGGACAGGGTTTCTCGAGCAGTACTTC. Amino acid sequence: CASSSTGTGFLEQYF.

The CDR3 sequence: CASSLGGTALETQYF. The CDR3 DNA reads as TGTGCCAGCAGTCTAGGGGGGACAGCCTTGGAGACCCAGTACTTC. The chain employs TRBV6-6 and TRBJ2-5; perhaps TRBD1 as D (7 bases). V lost 5 bases to trimming and J lost 5 bases, with 18 bases between them. Per germline, CDR1 MNHNY and CDR2 SVGAGI (reference sequence). The CDR3 spans 15 residues.